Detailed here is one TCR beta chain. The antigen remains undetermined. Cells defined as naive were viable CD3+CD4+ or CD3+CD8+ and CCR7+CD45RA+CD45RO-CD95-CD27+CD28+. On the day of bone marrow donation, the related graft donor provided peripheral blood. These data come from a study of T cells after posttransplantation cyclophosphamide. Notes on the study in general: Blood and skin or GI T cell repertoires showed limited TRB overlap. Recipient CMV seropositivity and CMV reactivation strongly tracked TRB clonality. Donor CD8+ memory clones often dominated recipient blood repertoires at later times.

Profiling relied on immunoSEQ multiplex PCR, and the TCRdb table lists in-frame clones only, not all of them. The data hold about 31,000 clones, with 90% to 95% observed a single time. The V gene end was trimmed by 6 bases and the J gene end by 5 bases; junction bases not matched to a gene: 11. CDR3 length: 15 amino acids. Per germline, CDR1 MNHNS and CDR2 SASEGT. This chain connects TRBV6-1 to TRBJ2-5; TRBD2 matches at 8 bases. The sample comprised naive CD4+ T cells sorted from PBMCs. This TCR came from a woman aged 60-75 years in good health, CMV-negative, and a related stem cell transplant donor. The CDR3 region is CASSPPGREVETQYF. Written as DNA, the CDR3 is TGTGCCAGCAGCCCACCGGGGCGGGAGGTTGAGACCCAGTACTTC.